This TCR beta chain was retrieved from a study of identical twins. Study-level results: Memory repertoires showed no such pattern, whereas abundant cord blood beta clonotypes carried fewer insertions.

Looked up from germline, CDR1 is MNHEY and CDR2 is SMNVEV (reference sequence). V gave up 5 bases and J gave up 4 bases; unmatched junction bases: 7. This CDR3 spans 14 amino acids. After template switching added a universal primer site, the resulting cDNA carried unique molecular identifiers. TCRdb called the 5' RACE reads again in MiXCR, with one record for every CDR3 protein. Of hundreds of thousands of distinct CDR3 sequences listed, roughly 8% were seen once; the top ten hold around 0.98%. Healthy Caucasians provided all donations. This clonotype appeared many times. Its specificity is not known. Another study also made use of these data, one on yellow fever vaccine responses in identical twins. That report adds: Reported findings indicate that twins' vaccine T cell responses seemed partially convergent, partially personalized.

The genes are TRBV27 and TRBJ1-2; 7 bases are a match to TRBD1. This TCR was recovered from a woman aged 18-29 years in good health. The source material was PBMCs. The chain's CDR3 is CASSPRTGFYGYTF. CDR3 DNA: TGTGCCAGCAGTCCCCGGACAGGATTCTATGGCTACACCTTC.